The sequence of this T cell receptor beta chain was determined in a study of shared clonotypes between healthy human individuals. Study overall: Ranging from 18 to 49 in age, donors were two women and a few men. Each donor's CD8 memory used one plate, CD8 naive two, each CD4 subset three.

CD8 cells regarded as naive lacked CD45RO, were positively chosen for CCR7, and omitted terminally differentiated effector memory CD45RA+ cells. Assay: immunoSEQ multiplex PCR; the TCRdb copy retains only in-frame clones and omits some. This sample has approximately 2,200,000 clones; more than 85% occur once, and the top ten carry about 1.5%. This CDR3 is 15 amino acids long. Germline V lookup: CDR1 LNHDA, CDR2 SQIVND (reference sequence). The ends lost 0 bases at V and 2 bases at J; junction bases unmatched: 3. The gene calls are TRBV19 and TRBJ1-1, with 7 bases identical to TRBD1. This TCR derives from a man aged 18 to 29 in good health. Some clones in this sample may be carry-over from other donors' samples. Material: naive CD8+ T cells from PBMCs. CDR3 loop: CASSIDGDSNTEAFF. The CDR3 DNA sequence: TGTGCCAGTAGTATAGATGGGGACAGCAACACTGAAGCTTTCTTT.